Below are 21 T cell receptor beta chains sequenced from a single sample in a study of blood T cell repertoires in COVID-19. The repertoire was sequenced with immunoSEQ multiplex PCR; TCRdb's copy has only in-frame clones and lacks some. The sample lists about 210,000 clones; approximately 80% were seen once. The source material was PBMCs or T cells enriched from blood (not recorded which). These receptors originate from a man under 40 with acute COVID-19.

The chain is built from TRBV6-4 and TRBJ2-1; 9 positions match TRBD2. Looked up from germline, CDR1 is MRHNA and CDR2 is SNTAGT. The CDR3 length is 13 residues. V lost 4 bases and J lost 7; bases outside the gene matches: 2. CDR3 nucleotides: TGTGCCAGCAGTGGTCTAGCGGGGAATGAGCAGTTCTTC. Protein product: CASSGLAGNEQFF.

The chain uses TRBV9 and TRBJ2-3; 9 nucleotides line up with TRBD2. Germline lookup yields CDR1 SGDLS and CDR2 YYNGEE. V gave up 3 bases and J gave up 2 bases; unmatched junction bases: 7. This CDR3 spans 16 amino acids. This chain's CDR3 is CASSEERGAYTDTQYF. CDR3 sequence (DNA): TGTGCCAGCAGCGAGGAGCGGGGGGCATACACAGATACGCAGTATTTT.

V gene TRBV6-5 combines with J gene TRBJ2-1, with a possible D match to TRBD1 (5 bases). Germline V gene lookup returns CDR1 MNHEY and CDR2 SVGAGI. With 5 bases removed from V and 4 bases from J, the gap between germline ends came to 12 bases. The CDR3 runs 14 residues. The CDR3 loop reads CASSRTQAYNEQFF. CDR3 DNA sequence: TGTGCCAGCAGTCGGACACAAGCGTACAATGAGCAGTTCTTC.

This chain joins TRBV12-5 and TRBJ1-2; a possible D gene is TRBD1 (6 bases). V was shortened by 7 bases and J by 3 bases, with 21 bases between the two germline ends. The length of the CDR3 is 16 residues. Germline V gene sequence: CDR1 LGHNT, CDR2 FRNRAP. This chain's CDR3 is CASVGPDRTFYYGYTF. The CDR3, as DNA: TGTGCTAGTGTGGGTCCCGACAGGACCTTTTACTATGGCTACACCTTC.

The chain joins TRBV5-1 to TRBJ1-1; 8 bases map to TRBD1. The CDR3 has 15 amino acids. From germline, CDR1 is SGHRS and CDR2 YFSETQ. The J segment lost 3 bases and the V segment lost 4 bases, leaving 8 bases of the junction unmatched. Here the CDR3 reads CASSGRTGLDTEAFF. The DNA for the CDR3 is TGCGCCAGCAGCGGACGGACAGGGTTAGACACTGAAGCTTTCTTT.

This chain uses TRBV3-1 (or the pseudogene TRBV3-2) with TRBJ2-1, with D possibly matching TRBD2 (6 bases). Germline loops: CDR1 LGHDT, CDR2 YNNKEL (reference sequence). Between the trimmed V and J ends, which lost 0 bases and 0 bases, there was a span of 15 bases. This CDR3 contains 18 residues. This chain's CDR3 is CASSQDFGGRSSYNEQFF. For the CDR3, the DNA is TGTGCCAGCAGCCAAGATTTTGGAGGGCGAAGCTCCTACAATGAGCAGTTCTTC.

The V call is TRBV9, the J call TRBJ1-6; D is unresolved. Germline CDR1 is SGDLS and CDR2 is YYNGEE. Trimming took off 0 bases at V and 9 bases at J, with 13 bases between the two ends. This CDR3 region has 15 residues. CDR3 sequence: CASSVGDGDRSPLHF. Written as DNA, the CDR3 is TGTGCCAGCAGCGTAGGTGACGGGGATCGTTCACCCCTCCACTTT.

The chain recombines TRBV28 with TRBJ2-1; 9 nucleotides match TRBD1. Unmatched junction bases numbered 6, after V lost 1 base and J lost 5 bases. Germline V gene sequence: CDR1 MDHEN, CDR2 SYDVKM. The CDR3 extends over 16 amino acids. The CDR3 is CASSLLDGQGHNEQFF. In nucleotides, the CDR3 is TGTGCCAGCAGTTTATTGGATGGACAGGGGCACAATGAGCAGTTCTTC.

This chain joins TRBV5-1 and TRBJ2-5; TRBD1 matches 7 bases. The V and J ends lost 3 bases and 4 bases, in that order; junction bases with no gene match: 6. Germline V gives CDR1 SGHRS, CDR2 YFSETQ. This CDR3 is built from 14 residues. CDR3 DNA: TGCGCCAGCAGCTGGAAGGGGGCGGGAGAGACCCAGTACTTC. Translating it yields CASSWKGAGETQYF.

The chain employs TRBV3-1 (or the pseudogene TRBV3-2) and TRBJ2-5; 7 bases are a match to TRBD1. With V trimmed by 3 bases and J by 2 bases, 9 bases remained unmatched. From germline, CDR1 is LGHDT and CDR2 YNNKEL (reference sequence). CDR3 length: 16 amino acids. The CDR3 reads CASSHHRTGPQETQYF. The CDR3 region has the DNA TGTGCCAGCAGCCACCATAGGACAGGTCCGCAAGAGACCCAGTACTTC.

The CDR3 bases are TGTGCCAGCAGCTTAGTCCCCGACAGGGCTGCCTATGGCTACACCTTC. Translating gives CASSLVPDRAAYGYTF. The rearrangement uses TRBV7-9 and TRBJ1-2; 7 nucleotides match TRBD1. CDR3 size: 16 residues. Germline V gives CDR1 SEHNR, CDR2 FQNEAQ (reference sequence). After removal of 1 base from V and 4 bases from J, the junction contained 9 bases not matched to a gene.

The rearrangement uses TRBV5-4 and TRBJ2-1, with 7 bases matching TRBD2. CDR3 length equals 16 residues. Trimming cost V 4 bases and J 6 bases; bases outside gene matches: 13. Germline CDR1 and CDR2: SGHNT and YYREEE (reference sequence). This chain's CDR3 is CASSPSRASGINEQFF. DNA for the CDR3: TGTGCCAGCAGCCCATCACGGGCTAGCGGAATCAATGAGCAGTTCTTC. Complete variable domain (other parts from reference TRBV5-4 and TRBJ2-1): ETGVTQSPTHLIKTRGQQVTLRCSSQSGHNTVSWYQQALGQGPQFIFQYYREEENGRGNFPPRFSGLQFPNYSSELNVNALELDDSALYLCASSPSRASGINEQFFGPGTRLTVL.

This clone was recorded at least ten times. The CDR3 DNA follows: TGCGCCAGCAGCCCTGCGGGGTCGCTTTATGGCTACACCTTC. It encodes CASSPAGSLYGYTF. This sequence joins TRBV5-1 and TRBJ1-2; D gene unclear. The CDR3 sequence is 14 residues long. V lost 4 bases and J lost 5, with 15 bases in between. Germline loops: CDR1 SGHRS, CDR2 YFSETQ.

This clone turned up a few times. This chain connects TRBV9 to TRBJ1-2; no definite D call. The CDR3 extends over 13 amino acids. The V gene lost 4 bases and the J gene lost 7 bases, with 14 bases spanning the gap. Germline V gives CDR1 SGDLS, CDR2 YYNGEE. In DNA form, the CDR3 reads TGTGCCAGCAGCCCGGACCCGGAGGGTGGCTACACCTTC. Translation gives CASSPDPEGGYTF.

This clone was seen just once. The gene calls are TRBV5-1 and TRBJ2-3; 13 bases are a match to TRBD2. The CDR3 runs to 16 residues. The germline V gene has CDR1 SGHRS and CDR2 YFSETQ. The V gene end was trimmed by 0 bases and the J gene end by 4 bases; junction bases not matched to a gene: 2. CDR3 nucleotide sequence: TGCGCCAGCAGCTTGGCCGGGACTAGCGGGGCAGATACGCAGTATTTT. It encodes CASSLAGTSGADTQYF.

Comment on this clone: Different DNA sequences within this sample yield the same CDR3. CDR3 amino acids: CASSFGQGAEAFF. CDR3 nucleotides: TGTGCCAGCAGTTTTGGACAGGGTGCTGAAGCTTTCTTT. J is TRBJ1-1 and V is TRBV27; 8 positions agree with TRBD1. CDR3 size: 13 residues. The J segment lost 6 bases and the V segment lost 3 bases, leaving 3 bases of the junction unmatched. Germline CDR1 and CDR2: MNHEY and SMNVEV (reference sequence).

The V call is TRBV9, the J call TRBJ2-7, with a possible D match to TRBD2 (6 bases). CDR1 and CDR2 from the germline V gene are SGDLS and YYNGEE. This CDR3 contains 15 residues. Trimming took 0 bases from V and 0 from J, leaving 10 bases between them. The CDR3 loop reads CASSVGGGYSYEQYF. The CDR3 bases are TGTGCCAGCAGCGTAGGTGGGGGGTACTCCTACGAGCAGTACTTC.

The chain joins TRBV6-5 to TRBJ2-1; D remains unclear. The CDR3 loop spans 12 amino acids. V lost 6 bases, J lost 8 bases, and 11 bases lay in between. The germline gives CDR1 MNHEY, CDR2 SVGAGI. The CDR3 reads CASSYVLDEQFF. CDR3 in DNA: TGTGCCAGCAGCTACGTTCTTGATGAGCAGTTCTTC.

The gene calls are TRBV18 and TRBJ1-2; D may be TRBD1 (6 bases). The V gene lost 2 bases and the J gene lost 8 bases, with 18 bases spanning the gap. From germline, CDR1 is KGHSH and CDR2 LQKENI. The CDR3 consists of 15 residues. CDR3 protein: CASSPGIGQNQGYTF. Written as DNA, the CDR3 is TGTGCCAGCTCACCAGGAATTGGACAGAATCAAGGCTACACCTTC.

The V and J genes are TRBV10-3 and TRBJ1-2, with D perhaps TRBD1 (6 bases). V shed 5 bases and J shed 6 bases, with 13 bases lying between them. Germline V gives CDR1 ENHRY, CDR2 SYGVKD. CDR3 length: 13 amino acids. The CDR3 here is CAISNRELDGYTF. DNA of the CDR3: TGTGCCATCAGTAACAGGGAGTTAGATGGCTACACCTTC.

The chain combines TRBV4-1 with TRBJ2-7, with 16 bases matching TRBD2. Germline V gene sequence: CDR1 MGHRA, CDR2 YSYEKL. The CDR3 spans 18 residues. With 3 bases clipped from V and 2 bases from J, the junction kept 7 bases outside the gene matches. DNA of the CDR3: TGCGCCAGCAGCCAGGGACTAGCGGGGGGGCACTTCCCCTACGAGCAGTACTTC. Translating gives CASSQGLAGGHFPYEQYF.